The rows below give T cell receptor beta chains drawn from one sample of a study of preoperative IRX-2 immunotherapy in early breast cancer. Measured with immunoSEQ multiplex PCR; TCRdb has only the in-frame clones, and not every one. The data contain 35,000 to 45,000 clones, 75% to 85% of them singletons. The specimen comprised lymph node tissue, sampled after IRX-2 immunotherapy. All receptors derive from a human donor with breast cancer. CDR3s include the opening cysteine and the closing phenylalanine or tryptophan. D genes are given only for firm matches. Only part of the rows carry a size: once, few, many, or a class if the clone is expanded.

J gene | V gene | D gene | clone size | CDR3 DNA | CDR3 protein
TRBJ1-4 | TRBV6-8 | . | . | TGTGCCAGCAGTGACTCGGCCAGCCTTGCAACTAATGAAAAACTGTTTTTT | CASSDSASLATNEKLFF
TRBJ1-1 | TRBV19 | . | once | TGTGCCAGTAGCCGCTCGGACAGCATGAACACTGAAGCTTTCTTT | CASSRSDSMNTEAFF
TRBJ2-1 | TRBV12-1 | . | . | TGTGCCAGCAGCTTGTCTTTTAATAGGTATGAGCAGTTCTTC | CASSLSFNRYEQFF
TRBJ2-5 | TRBV6-8 | TRBD2 | . | TGTGCCAGCAGACTCATACTAGCGGGGGGAGAGACCCAGTACTTC | CASRLILAGGETQYF
TRBJ2-3 | TRBV11-3 | TRBD2 | . | TGTGCCAGCAGCTTAGATTGGGACGGACTAGCGGGGGGAAATACGCAGTATTTT | CASSLDWDGLAGGNTQYF
TRBJ2-5 | TRBV19 | TRBD1 | few | TGTGCCAGTAGCGGACAGGGGGAGACCCAGTACTTC | CASSGQGETQYF
TRBJ1-4 | TRBV6-8 | TRBD1 | . | TGTGCCAGCACCCGGGACAGACTTAATGAAAAACTGTTTTTT | CASTRDRLNEKLFF
TRBJ1-3 | TRBV7-8 | . | . | TGTGCCAGCAACTTGGTAGGGGGAAACACCATATATTTT | CASNLVGGNTIYF
TRBJ2-2 | TRBV6-8 | . | . | TGTGCCATCAAGGAGGGGGGCACCGGGGAGCTGTTTTTT | CAIKEGGTGELFF
TRBJ1-2 | TRBV5-1 | . | . | TGCGCCAGCAGCCCCTCGGCGGGCAGGGCCTATGGCTACACCTTC | CASSPSAGRAYGYTF
TRBJ1-1 | TRBV28 | . | . | TGTGCCAGCCCTCCGACGGTTTTTGGGAACACTGAAGCTTTCTTT | CASPPTVFGNTEAFF
TRBJ1-1 | TRBV6-8 | TRBD1 | . | TGTGCCAGCAGATTAGCCACAGGGGCCACTGGCGTTTTCTTT | CASRLATGATGVFF
TRBJ1-6 | TRBV19 | . | . | TGTGCCAGTAGATACAGGGATAATTCACCCCTCCACTTT | CASRYRDNSPLHF
TRBJ1-2 | TRBV28 | . | . | TGTGCCAGCACCATCCGGGGGCTTGGCTACACCTTC | CASTIRGLGYTF
TRBJ2-7 | TRBV19 | . | . | TGTGCCAGTAGTCCCGGACAGCCAGCCGAGCAGTACTTC | CASSPGQPAEQYF
TRBJ2-3 | TRBV5-1 | . | . | TGCGCCAGCAGCTTGGGAGGACAGACCGACTTTAGCACAGATACGCAGTATTTT | CASSLGGQTDFSTDTQYF
TRBJ1-1 | TRBV14 | TRBD1 | . | TGTGCCAGCAGCCGCGGGACAGGCTCTGATATGAACACTGAAGCTTTCTTT | CASSRGTGSDMNTEAFF
TRBJ2-1 | TRBV19 | TRBD2 | . | TGTGCCAGTAGTATACCCCTAGCGGGGGTAGTTGAGCAGTTCTTC | CASSIPLAGVVEQFF
TRBJ2-3 | TRBV6-8 | . | . | TGTGCCAGCAGACCCGGGGGCCTCACAGATACGCAGTATTTT | CASRPGGLTDTQYF
TRBJ2-2 | TRBV6-8 | . | once | TGTGCCAGCAGCTCTGACAGGGAGGTGGCCGGGGAGCTGTTTTTT | CASSSDREVAGELFF
TRBJ1-6 | TRBV28 | TRBD1 | . | TGTGCCAGCAGTCTCCTCGGACAGGGTAATTCACCCCTCCACTTT | CASSLLGQGNSPLHF
TRBJ2-1 | TRBV6-8 | . | . | TGTGCCAGCAGATACACAGGGAATGAGCAGTTCTTC | CASRYTGNEQFF
TRBJ1-2 | TRBV5-1 | TRBD1 | . | TGCGCCAGCGCACACACAGGGGAAGGGAATGGCTACACCTTC | CASAHTGEGNGYTF
TRBJ2-2 | TRBV7-8 | . | . | TGTGCCAGCAGCTTCCCTAACACCGGGGAGCTGTTTTTT | CASSFPNTGELFF
TRBJ1-2 | TRBV7-7 | . | . | TGTGCCAGCAGCCCCGTGACAGTTGCCTATGGCTACACCTTC | CASSPVTVAYGYTF
TRBJ2-1 | TRBV11-3 | . | few | TGTGCCAGCAGCTCTATCTCGGGAATCCTAGGGGGCAATGAGCAGTTCTTC | CASSSISGILGGNEQFF
TRBJ2-7 | TRBV11-3 | TRBD1 | . | TGTGCCAGCAGGAACAGGGGAAGCTCCTACGAGCAGTACTTC | CASRNRGSSYEQYF
TRBJ2-1 | TRBV6-8 | . | . | TGTGCCAGCAGTGAGGGGCCCCTCTTGGGGCAGTTCTTC | CASSEGPLLGQFF
TRBJ1-6 | TRBV6-8 | TRBD1 | . | TGTGCCAGCAGACAGACAGGGGGCGAGTCACCCCTCCACTTT | CASRQTGGESPLHF
TRBJ1-5 | TRBV19 | TRBD1 | . | TGTGCCAGTACCCCGACAGGGGGGCATAGCAATCAGCCCCAGCATTTT | CASTPTGGHSNQPQHF
TRBJ1-1 | TRBV5-1 | TRBD1 | . | TGCGCCAGCAGTTCCACGGGACAGGGTCACACTGAAGCTTTCTTT | CASSSTGQGHTEAFF
TRBJ1-1 | TRBV19 | TRBD1 | once | TGTGCCAGTAGTATAGCCCTCCCGGGACAGGGTTTCACTGAAGCTTTCTTT | CASSIALPGQGFTEAFF
TRBJ1-2 | TRBV19 | . | . | TGTGCCAGTAGTGTCCAGGGATTGATCAACTATGGCTACACCTTC | CASSVQGLINYGYTF
TRBJ2-1 | TRBV25-1 | . | . | TGTGCCAGCAGTGAAGGTCAGAGACTAGGATCCTACAATGAGCAGTTCTTC | CASSEGQRLGSYNEQFF
TRBJ2-5 | TRBV28 | . | . | TGTGCCAGCAGTTCCCTGCTCGACAGCATGGAGACCCAGTACTTC | CASSSLLDSMETQYF
TRBJ2-6 | TRBV10-3 | . | once | TGTGCCATCAGTGAGTCGAGGGGGTCTGGGGCCAACGTCCTGACTTTC | CAISESRGSGANVLTF
TRBJ1-2 | TRBV19 | TRBD1 | . | TGTGCCAGTAGTAAGGACAGGGGGCGCAACTATGGCTACACCTTC | CASSKDRGRNYGYTF
TRBJ2-7 | TRBV15 | TRBD2 | . | TGTGCCACCTTCCAGAGTGGGCTAGCGGGGGACGAGCAGTACTTC | CATFQSGLAGDEQYF
TRBJ2-7 | TRBV30 | . | . | TGTGCCTGGACAGGGATCCAAAACGAGCAGTACTTC | CAWTGIQNEQYF
TRBJ1-3 | TRBV5-1 | . | . | TGCGCCAGCAGCCCCGGGACCGAGGGAAACACCATATATTTT | CASSPGTEGNTIYF
TRBJ2-5 | TRBV6-8 | . | . | TGTGCCAGCACCAAGGGGGGAAAGGGGCAAGAGACCCAGTACTTC | CASTKGGKGQETQYF
TRBJ1-5 | TRBV12-5 | . | . | TGTGCCAGCATCCTGGACAGCTATAATCAGCCCCAGCATTTT | CASILDSYNQPQHF
TRBJ1-2 | TRBV6-8 | . | . | TGTGCCAGCAGTTACTCGAGAGCCACGGCCGGGTACACCTTC | CASSYSRATAGYTF
TRBJ1-5 | TRBV6-8 | . | . | TGTGCCAGCAGTCCAGTCCGAGGCAGGGACTATAGCAATCAGCCCCAGCATTTT | CASSPVRGRDYSNQPQHF